This T cell receptor (beta chain) was profiled in a study of blood T cells in healthy people across ages. This CDR3 comprises 16 residues. The germline V gene has CDR1 MNHNY and CDR2 SVGAGI (reference sequence). Trimming cost V 7 bases and J 1 base, with 19 bases left between them. This clonotype was counted a few times. Its antigen is currently unknown. The study recruited healthy Caucasian donors from Russia who were aged roughly 6 to 95. Every sample gave at least 5.5 micrograms of total RNA when it was extracted. Study results and limitations: Expanded clonotype shifts may have been confounded, as the donors had an unknown CMV status.

PCR was performed a second time for about 7 to 12 cycles using a sample-barcoded 5' primer and a J-beta primer mix. One entry per CDR3 protein, called by TCRdb with MiXCR from the 5' RACE reads. The table includes 850,000 to 1,100,000 distinct CDR3 sequences, roughly two fifths detected once. The receptor comes from a man between 18 and 35 years old in good health. Material: blood. The V call is TRBV6-6, the J call TRBJ1-1; D is undetermined. The CDR3 DNA reads TGTGCCAGCATCCCACGACCGGACCGCCCGAACACTGAAGCTTTCTTT. It translates to CASIPRPDRPNTEAFF.